The rows below give T cell receptor beta chains drawn from one sample of a study of cytomegalovirus exposure and HLA in healthy donors. Assay: immunoSEQ multiplex PCR; the TCRdb copy retains only in-frame clones and omits some. Among some 180,000 clones listed, around 85% were seen once. The sequencing input was PBMCs. The receptors stem from a woman between 45 and 65 years old in good health and CMV-seronegative. Both conserved end residues are part of each CDR3. Fields, in order: V gene, clone size, J gene, CDR3 protein. Rows give clone size only sometimes, using once, few, many, or a class for an expanded clone.

>TRBV27|NA|TRBJ1-2
CASSGDRGGYTF
>TRBV27|NA|TRBJ2-7
CASSTRQGNYEQYF
>TRBV10-1|NA|TRBJ2-2
CAVEGLNTGELFF
>TRBV6-6|NA|TRBJ2-1
CASSGSGRAGNEQFF
>TRBV2|NA|TRBJ2-5
CASRGLAGGSETQYF
>TRBV28|once|TRBJ2-3
CASENRSTDTQYF
>TRBV19|NA|TRBJ2-5
CASSDRDRGIETQYF
>TRBV11-2|NA|TRBJ2-7
CASSLGQLYEQYF
>TRBV2|NA|TRBJ2-7
CASSGVGTGGPFGNYEQYF
>TRBV15|NA|TRBJ2-7
CATSLGGGPSYEQYF
>TRBV2|few|TRBJ1-5
CASSQRGNSNQPQHF
>TRBV30|NA|TRBJ2-4
CASCYGERDIQYF
>TRBV28|NA|TRBJ2-2
CASRPVLAGSNTGELFF
>TRBV4-1|NA|TRBJ2-5
CASSQEGGPQGRGTQYF
>TRBV30|NA|TRBJ1-6
CAWKGTGVNSPLHF
>TRBV2|NA|TRBJ2-7
CASSEPYRGRDYEQYF
>TRBV5-1|NA|TRBJ2-7
CASSSGGASGSYEQYF
>TRBV7-2|NA|TRBJ1-2
CASSFTGGVDGYTF
>TRBV11-2|NA|TRBJ1-5
CASSPRGEQPQHF
>TRBV12-1|NA|TRBJ1-2
CASSFKRSALVGYTF
>TRBV7-9|NA|TRBJ1-4
CASSLRQGRNEKLFF